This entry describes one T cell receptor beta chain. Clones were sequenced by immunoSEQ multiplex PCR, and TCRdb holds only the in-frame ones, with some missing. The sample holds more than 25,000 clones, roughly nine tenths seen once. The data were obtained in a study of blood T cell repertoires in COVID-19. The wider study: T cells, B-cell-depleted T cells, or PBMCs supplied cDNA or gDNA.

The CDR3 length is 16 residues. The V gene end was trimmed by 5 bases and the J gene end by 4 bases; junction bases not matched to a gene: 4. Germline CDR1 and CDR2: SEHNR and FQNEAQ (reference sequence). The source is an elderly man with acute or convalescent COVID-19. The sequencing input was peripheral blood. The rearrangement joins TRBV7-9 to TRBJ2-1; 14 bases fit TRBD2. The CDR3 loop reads CASSPGLAGEYNEQFF. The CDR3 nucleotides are TGTGCCAGCAGCCCGGGACTAGCGGGGGAATACAATGAGCAGTTCTTC.